This entry describes one T cell receptor beta chain. This CDR3 spans 14 amino acids. Germline CDR1 reads MNHEY; CDR2 reads SMNVEV (reference sequence). V gave up 5 bases and J gave up 5 bases, with 15 bases separating them. Libraries were prepared by immunoSEQ multiplex PCR; TCRdb keeps only in-frame clonotypes and omits some of them. The sample consists of 99,000 or so clones, more than 85% of them appearing once. The record originates from a study of T cell responses to AZD1222 COVID-19 vaccine. The clonotype comes from an adult in good health. The input for sequencing was peripheral blood, taken on day 0 of AZD1222 vaccination. The chain carries TRBV27 and TRBJ2-5, with D unresolved. CDR3 DNA sequence: TGTGCCAGCAGTCTGCGACCAGCCCCGGAGACCCAGTACTTC. This translates into CASSLRPAPETQYF.